Following are 27 T cell receptor beta chains from one sample sequenced in a study of OX40 agonist ivuxolimab in advanced cancers. The data were produced by immunoSEQ multiplex PCR, yet TCRdb's version contains in-frame clones alone and is incomplete. Among fewer than 25,000 clones listed, roughly 66% were seen once. The source was CD4+ or CD8+ T cells sorted from blood, collected in a trial of the OX40 agonist ivuxolimab. The receptors shown here come from an adult with an advanced solid tumor such as melanoma, head and neck, liver or kidney cancer.

This chain connects TRBV6-5 to TRBJ1-2; D not resolved. The CDR3 has 13 residues. Germline loops: CDR1 MNHEY, CDR2 SVGAGI. With 0 bases removed from V and 0 bases from J, the gap between germline ends came to 2 bases. The CDR3 is CASSYSPNYGYTF. DNA for the CDR3: TGTGCCAGCAGTTACTCGCCTAACTATGGCTACACCTTC.

The chain is built from TRBV7-3 and TRBJ2-1; 9 nucleotides align to TRBD2. CDR1 and CDR2 (germline): SGHTA, FQGTGA. The CDR3 loop spans 14 amino acids. With 5 bases clipped from V and 6 bases from J, the junction kept 5 bases outside the gene matches. CDR3 loop: CASSLSGGSNEQFF. The CDR3 DNA reads TGTGCCAGCAGCCTCAGCGGGGGGAGCAATGAGCAGTTCTTC.

In this sample, this clone turned up a few times. DNA of the CDR3: TGTGCCAGCAGCTTAGCAGGGATCGACTCGCGTTCACCCCTCCACTTT. Its protein product is CASSLAGIDSRSPLHF. This chain connects TRBV7-2 to TRBJ1-6; D unresolved. CDR1 and CDR2 from the germline V gene are SGHTA and FQGNSA. V dropped 0 bases and J dropped 9 bases, with 15 bases sitting between them. This CDR3 contains 16 residues.

This chain links TRBV7-9 with TRBJ1-1; no clear D gene. The germline gives CDR1 SEHNR, CDR2 FQNEAQ (reference sequence). This CDR3 comprises 13 residues. V lost 3 bases and J 3 bases, leaving 8 bases between the germline ends. CDR3: CASSLDEYTEAFF. The CDR3 DNA is TGTGCCAGCAGCTTGGACGAGTACACTGAAGCTTTCTTT. The full variable domain, its missing parts supplied by reference TRBV7-9 and TRBJ1-1, is DTGVSQNPRHKITKRGQNVTFRCDPISEHNRLYWYRQTLGQGPEFLTYFQNEAQLEKSRLLSDRFSAERPKGSFSTLEIQRTEQGDSAMYLCASSLDEYTEAFFGQGTRLTVV.

The chain joins TRBV6-6 to TRBJ2-7; D not resolved. The germline V and J ends were trimmed by 7 bases and 4 bases, with 11 bases remaining between them. Germline lookup yields CDR1 MNHNY and CDR2 SVGAGI (reference sequence). This CDR3 region has 12 residues. This CDR3 reads CASTPDWYEQYF. The CDR3 nucleotides are TGTGCCAGCACTCCCGACTGGTACGAGCAGTACTTC.

This chain joins TRBV5-1 and TRBJ1-4; possibly TRBD1 for D (6 bases). From germline, CDR1 is SGHRS and CDR2 YFSETQ. The CDR3 consists of 14 residues. V was cut by 4 bases and J by 7 bases, with 14 bases left in between. The DNA for the CDR3 is TGCGCCAGCAGCCCGGAAGGGGGTACTGAAAAACTGTTTTTT. It codes for CASSPEGGTEKLFF.

This chain connects TRBV5-8 to TRBJ2-1; 9 nucleotides match TRBD2. The germline CDR1 and CDR2 sequences are SGHTS and YDEGEE. V dropped 0 bases and J dropped 2; count of bases not matched to a gene: 6. This CDR3 comprises 17 residues. The CDR3 DNA is TGTGCCAGCAGCTTGGAGCCTAGCGGGGACCCCTACAATGAGCAGTTCTTC. Amino acid sequence: CASSLEPSGDPYNEQFF.

The J gene is TRBJ2-5, the V gene TRBV11-2; TRBD2 matches 8 bases. The CDR3 covers 15 residues. The germline V gene encodes CDR1 SGHAT and CDR2 FQNNGV. The V segment lost 1 base and the J segment 0 bases; nucleotides outside the gene matches: 1. This chain's CDR3 is CASSLAGGDQETQYF. In nucleotides, the CDR3 is TGTGCCAGCAGCTTAGCGGGGGGGGACCAAGAGACCCAGTACTTC.

The chain couples TRBV6-5 to TRBJ1-1, with 9 bases matching TRBD1. With V trimmed by 8 bases and J by 7 bases, 8 bases remained unmatched. This CDR3 region has 13 residues. Germline assignment: CDR1 MNHEY and CDR2 SVGAGI. The CDR3 is CASAPGTGYEAFF. Written as DNA, the CDR3 is TGTGCCAGCGCTCCCGGGACAGGGTATGAAGCTTTCTTT.

This clone was picked up a small number of times. The CDR3 DNA is TGTGCCAGTAAAGGGTCAAACACCGGGGAGCTGTTTTTT. Protein: CASKGSNTGELFF. V and J are TRBV19 and TRBJ2-2; the D is unclear. The germline V gene has CDR1 LNHDA and CDR2 SQIVND (reference sequence). V lost 7 bases to trimming and J lost 2 bases, with 8 bases between them. CDR3 length: 13 residues.

This rearrangement joins TRBV13 to TRBJ2-5; 14 nucleotides line up with TRBD2. The CDR3 is 15 amino acids. Germline V CDR1 and CDR2: PRHDT, FYEKMQ (reference sequence). V shed 4 bases and J 3 bases; nucleotides not matched to a gene: 1. The CDR3 DNA reads TGTGCCAGCAGCTCGGGACTAGCGGGGGAAGAGACCCAGTACTTC. This encodes CASSSGLAGEETQYF. Full variable domain (outside the CDR3, taken from reference TRBV13 and TRBJ2-5): AAGVIQSPRHLIKEKRETATLKCYPIPRHDTVYWYQQGPGQDPQFLISFYEKMQSDKGSIPDRFSAQQFSDYHSELNMSSLELGDSALYFCASSSGLAGEETQYFGPGTRLLVL.

V gene TRBV7-2 combines with J gene TRBJ2-5; TRBD2 matches at 14 bases. Germline V CDR1 and CDR2: SGHTA, FQGNSA. The V gene end was trimmed by 5 bases and the J gene end by 4 bases; junction bases not matched to a gene: 9. This CDR3 is built from 17 residues. Here the CDR3 DNA reads TGTGCCAGCAGCGAACGGACTAGCGGGGGGATTGTAGAGACCCAGTACTTC. It codes for CASSERTSGGIVETQYF.

This clone was seen a handful of times. V is TRBV7-6 and J is TRBJ2-2; D gene uncertain. The CDR3 contains 15 residues. V was clipped by 1 base and J by 3 bases, with 9 bases between them. Germline CDR1 is SGHVS and CDR2 is FNYEAQ. The CDR3 nucleotides are TGTGCCAGCAGCTTAGAAGTGGGCGACACCGGGGAGCTGTTTTTT. It is translated as CASSLEVGDTGELFF.

The V call is TRBV19, the J call TRBJ2-7; D is unresolved. Germline V lookup: CDR1 LNHDA, CDR2 SQIVND (reference sequence). The CDR3 is 14 residues long. V was pared by 5 bases and J by 3 bases, with 14 bases between. The CDR3 region is CASSLSAFDYEQYF. In nucleotides, the CDR3 is TGTGCCAGTAGTCTGTCCGCGTTCGACTACGAGCAGTACTTC.

This rearrangement joins TRBV7-8 to TRBJ1-2, with D unresolved. The ends were cut back, 1 base at V and 5 bases at J, with 14 bases in the middle. CDR1 SGHVS and CDR2 FQNEAQ come from the germline V gene. The CDR3 extends over 15 amino acids. Written as DNA, the CDR3 is TGTGCCAGCAGCTTAGAGCGTTATGTTACGTATGGCTACACCTTC. Amino acid sequence: CASSLERYVTYGYTF.

In this sample, this clone turned up a few times. The genes are TRBV9 and TRBJ1-5; D perhaps matches TRBD1 (6 bases). This CDR3 has 15 residues. V was pared by 4 bases and J by 5 bases, with 16 bases between. CDR1 and CDR2 (germline): SGDLS, YYNGEE. In nucleotides, the CDR3 is TGTGCCAGCAGCCTAGACGGGGGCGCTTATCAGCCCCAGCATTTT. This translates into CASSLDGGAYQPQHF.

The chain recombines TRBV27 with TRBJ2-1, with no clear D. The CDR3 is 12 residues long. V lost 0 bases, J lost 6 bases, and 3 bases lay in between. Per the germline V gene, CDR1 is MNHEY and CDR2 is SMNVEV (reference sequence). In DNA, the CDR3 is TGTGCCAGCAGTTTATCTTCCAATGAGCAGTTCTTC. Protein sequence: CASSLSSNEQFF.

CDR3: CASSQTQDYGYTF. DNA for the CDR3: TGTGCCAGCAGCCAAACACAGGACTATGGCTACACCTTC. V is TRBV9 and J is TRBJ1-2; maybe TRBD1 (5 bases). Trimming took 4 bases from V and 3 from J, leaving 10 bases between them. CDR3 length: 13 residues. Germline V gene data show CDR1 as SGDLS and CDR2 as YYNGEE.

This clone was seen more than once but under ten times. V usage is TRBV7-2 and J usage is TRBJ2-3; D gene uncertain. CDR1 SGHTA and CDR2 FQGNSA come from the germline V gene. This CDR3 is built from 15 residues. The V end lost 11 bases, the J end lost 1 base, and 19 bases lay between the germline ends. The CDR3 sequence is CACGHYPDGTDTQYF. The CDR3 DNA reads as TGTGCCTGCGGTCACTATCCTGACGGCACAGATACGCAGTATTTT. The complete variable domain, with remaining parts taken from reference TRBV7-2 and TRBJ2-3, reads GAGVSQSPSNKVTEKGKDVELRCDPISGHTALYWYRQSLGQGLEFLIYFQGNSAPDKSGLPSDRFSAERTGGSVSTLTIQRTQQEDSAVYLCACGHYPDGTDTQYFGPGTRLTVL.

The chain uses TRBV29-1 and TRBJ2-5; tentatively, D is TRBD1 or TRBD2 (5 bases each). The CDR3 loop spans 14 amino acids. Germline lookup yields CDR1 SQVTM and CDR2 ANQGSEA. Trimming took 7 bases from V and 4 from J, leaving 19 bases between them. DNA for the CDR3: TGCAGCGCCCACCTGATGGGGACGCGAGAGACCCAGTACTTC. This gives the protein CSAHLMGTRETQYF.

The CDR3 here is CASSYTTSTEAFF. CDR3 DNA: TGTGCCAGCAGTTATACAACATCTACTGAAGCTTTCTTT. V usage is TRBV6-6 and J usage is TRBJ1-1; D not resolved. The CDR3 totals 13 residues. V shed 3 bases and J shed 5 bases, with 10 bases lying between them. Looked up from germline, CDR1 is MNHNY and CDR2 is SVGAGI (reference sequence).

The chain is built from TRBV9 and TRBJ2-1, with a weak D call TRBD1 (6 bases). The V and J ends lost 2 bases and 3 bases respectively, with 6 bases between them. Germline CDR1 SGDLS, CDR2 YYNGEE. The CDR3 contains 13 residues. DNA of the CDR3: TGTGCCAGCAGCGTGGACAGCTACAATGAGCAGTTCTTC. Translated, it gives CASSVDSYNEQFF. The complete variable domain, with remaining parts taken from reference TRBV9 and TRBJ2-1, reads DSGVTQTPKHLITATGQRVTLRCSPRSGDLSVYWYQQSLDQGLQFLIQYYNGEERAKGNILERFSAQQFPDLHSELNLSSLELGDSALYFCASSVDSYNEQFFGPGTRLTVL.

The chain couples TRBV7-6 to TRBJ2-7, with TRBD1 identical over 11 bases. The CDR3 spans 16 residues. J lost 7 bases, V lost 1 base, and 9 bases had no gene match. Germline CDR1 SGHVS, CDR2 FNYEAQ. The DNA of the CDR3 is TGTGCCAGCAGCTTAGGGGCGACGGACAGGGGGCTTGAGCAGTACTTC. Protein: CASSLGATDRGLEQYF.

Many counts were recorded for this clone. The CDR3 reads CASSGGNPTLQYF. In nucleotides, the CDR3 is TGTGCCAGCAGCGGGGGCAATCCCACCTTGCAGTACTTC. The chain links TRBV9 to TRBJ2-7; D is possibly TRBD1 (5 bases). CDR1 and CDR2 (germline): SGDLS, YYNGEE. V shed 3 bases and J shed 9 bases, with 16 bases lying between them. This CDR3 has 13 residues.

The rearrangement joins TRBV5-6 to TRBJ2-7; 10 nucleotides align to TRBD2. Unmatched junction bases numbered 5, after V lost 5 bases and J lost 3 bases. The CDR3 length is 14 residues. Per the germline V gene, CDR1 is SGHDT and CDR2 is YYEEEE. CDR3 bases: TGTGCCAGCAGGGTAGCGGGGGGCCGCTACGAGCAGTACTTC. Translation: CASRVAGGRYEQYF.

The V and J genes are TRBV15 and TRBJ1-1; D uncertain. The length of the CDR3 is 14 residues. The germline V and J ends were trimmed by 0 bases and 5 bases, with 10 bases remaining between them. CDR1 and CDR2 from the germline V gene are LNHNV and YYDKDF (reference sequence). The CDR3 nucleotides are TGTGCCACCAGCAGAGAGGAAAGTGTAACTGAAGCTTTCTTT. This gives the protein CATSREESVTEAFF. The full variable domain, in which reference TRBV15 and TRBJ1-1 provide the parts outside the CDR3, is DAMVIQNPRYQVTQFGKPVTLSCSQTLNHNVMYWYQQKSSQAPKLLFHYYDKDFNNEADTPDNFQSRRPNTSFCFLDIRSPGLGDTAMYLCATSREESVTEAFFGQGTRLTVV.

The V call is TRBV5-4, the J call TRBJ2-7; unclear D gene. The germline V and J ends were trimmed by 2 bases and 3 bases, with 12 bases remaining between them. The germline V gene encodes CDR1 SGHNT and CDR2 YYREEE (reference sequence). The CDR3 is 14 amino acids. The CDR3 loop reads CASSFGKGGYEQYF. The CDR3 DNA follows: TGTGCCAGCAGCTTTGGGAAGGGCGGCTACGAGCAGTACTTC.